The following is a T cell receptor beta chain sequence with its context. What it binds is not known. This specimen comes from a study of T cell responses to AZD1222 COVID-19 vaccine. Whole-study results and caveats: Seropositivity was recorded at baseline in only 6 or 7 AZD1222 recipients. White British people made up most donors, females outnumbered males, and clonal diversity was possibly underestimated. Repertoires were sampled only after the peak T cell response.

CDR1 SQVTM and CDR2 ANQGSEA come from the germline V gene. This CDR3 contains 15 residues. Trimming stripped 4 bases from V and 1 base from J, with 16 bases between. Clones were sequenced by immunoSEQ multiplex PCR, and TCRdb holds only the in-frame ones, with some missing. The sample carries around 120,000 clones, about 90% recorded once. The receptor's source is an adult in good health. The chain is built from TRBV29-1 and TRBJ1-1, with D unclear. This specimen consisted of peripheral blood, obtained on day 0 of AZD1222 vaccination. The CDR3 region has the DNA TGCAGCGTTGCCCCTACTAACCGGGAGAACACTGAAGCTTTCTTT. Encoded protein: CSVAPTNRENTEAFF.